This TCR beta chain derives from a study of CD8+ T cells in alopecia areata. In the study overall: Tofacitinib administration to treated patients was oral, at 5 to 10 mg twice daily. Notes on the study in general: With one nonresponder, baseline CD8+ expansion's link to response remains uncertain. Many expanded lesional clones persisted during tofacitinib (in both scalp and blood).

In regard to this clone: Antigen unknown.

Once RNA had been extracted, it was reverse transcribed into cDNA to act as the sequencing template. The assay was immunoSEQ multiplex PCR, and TCRdb's table has in-frame clones only and misses some. Here the sample spans a few hundred thousand clones, under 60% being singletons. V lost 7 bases, J lost 5 bases, and 8 bases stayed unmatched. The CDR3 sequence is 13 residues long. Germline CDR1 reads SGHRS; CDR2 reads YFSETQ. The treatment is: oral pan-JAK inhibitor, 5-10 mg twice daily. The V call is TRBV5-1, the J call TRBJ2-5, with 7 positions matching TRBD1. The origin of this receptor is a human donor with alopecia areata. Sequencing used CD4+ T cells sorted from blood, obtained at week 4, from a patient treated with tofacitinib. CDR3 sequence (DNA): TGCGCCAGCCGGACGGGACAGCTCGAGACCCAGTACTTC. Amino acids: CASRTGQLETQYF. The whole variable domain, remainder taken from reference TRBV5-1 and TRBJ2-5, is KAGVTQTPRYLIKTRGQQVTLSCSPISGHRSVSWYQQTPGQGLQFLFEYFSETQRNKGNFPGRFSGRQFSNSRSEMNVSTLELGDSALYLCASRTGQLETQYFGPGTRLLVL.